The 10 T cell receptor beta chains presented below share a single source sample, sequenced in a study of metastatic and nonmetastatic thyroid tumors. Thyroid surgery was preceded by no treatment in any patient. TCRdb re-analyzed the PCR reads through MiXCR. Altogether tens of thousands of clones are present, roughly 15% being singletons, with the ten largest covering roughly 4.7%. The sample was blood. The receptors stem from a female donor with papillary thyroid cancer or a benign thyroid nodule (not recorded which). Some clones in this sample may be carry-over from other donors' samples.

There are a few counts of this clone. This chain uses TRBV4-1 with TRBJ1-1; D remains ambiguous. V was clipped by 1 base and J by 9 bases, with 6 bases between them. The CDR3 loop spans 11 amino acids. Germline assignment: CDR1 MGHRA and CDR2 YSYEKL. The CDR3 sequence is CASSQGQQAFF. The DNA of the CDR3 is TGCGCCAGCAGCCAAGGGCAGCAAGCTTTCTTT.

This clone has more than one count but fewer than ten. The rearrangement uses TRBV25-1 and TRBJ2-7, with no clear D. Germline V gene sequence: CDR1 MGHDK, CDR2 SYGVNS. The CDR3 loop spans 16 amino acids. V was cut by 4 bases and J by 0 bases, with 16 bases left in between. The CDR3, as DNA: TGTGCCAGCAGTGGAGATATTGTGTTAGGCTCCTACGAGCAGTACTTC. Its translation is CASSGDIVLGSYEQYF.

By frequency in the sample, this clone is medium-sized (0.01 to 0.1%). The V and J genes are TRBV6-1 and TRBJ2-7, with 11 positions matching TRBD2. Germline V CDR1 and CDR2: MNHNS, SASEGT. The J segment lost 2 bases and the V segment lost 6 bases, leaving 6 bases of the junction unmatched. The CDR3 is 15 residues long. In nucleotides, the CDR3 is TGTGCCAGCAGCCTAACTAGCGGGGGAACCTACGAGCAGTACTTC. It codes for CASSLTSGGTYEQYF.

A few counts support this clone. A much bigger clone sits one base away, suggesting this may be a read error. The chain carries TRBV6-1 and TRBJ1-1; D not certain. The germline gives CDR1 MNHNS, CDR2 SASEGT. CDR3 length: 13 residues. CDR3 in amino acids: CASKQRLNTQAFF. In nucleotides, the CDR3 is TGTGCCAGCAAACAAAGGTTGAACACTCAAGCTTTCTTT.

On this clone: A much bigger clone sits one base away, suggesting this may be a read error. This specimen includes other DNA sequences encoding the same CDR3. The rearrangement links TRBV30 to TRBJ2-3; possibly TRBD1 or TRBD2 for D (5 bases each). The length of the CDR3 is 15 residues. Germline lookup yields CDR1 GTSNPN and CDR2 SVGIG (reference sequence). The ends were cut back, 3 bases at V and 9 bases at J, with 22 bases in the middle. CDR3: CAWRGPTRGEGTQYF. CDR3 bases: TGTGCCTGGAGGGGTCCAACTAGGGGCGAAGGAACGCAGTATTTT.

Many counts were recorded for this clone. The rearrangement links TRBV6-1 to TRBJ1-5; the D gene is possibly TRBD1 (5 bases). Germline loops: CDR1 MNHNS, CDR2 SASEGT. The CDR3 totals 11 residues. Trimming removed 0 bases at V and 14 bases at J, with 8 bases between. CDR3 DNA sequence: TGTGCCAGCAGTGAAGCGCGGGGGAAGCATTTT. Its protein is CASSEARGKHF.

About this clone: The junction and the germline gene differ at one end; a read error may be behind it. This chain joins TRBV5-1 and TRBJ1-6; D gene uncertain. Germline-derived CDR1 and CDR2 are SGHRS and YFSETQ. This CDR3 spans 14 amino acids. The CDR3 DNA reads as TGCGCCTGCAGCGTGGTGGCAGAAAATTCACCCCTCCACTTT. Translation: CACSVVAENSPLHF.

This clone was observed a few times. The V call is TRBV28, the J call TRBJ2-7; 7 positions match TRBD2. This CDR3 region has 18 residues. V lost 1 base and J lost 2; bases outside the gene matches: 14. The V gene's germline CDR1 is MDHEN and CDR2 SYDVKM. The CDR3 DNA sequence: TGTGCCAGCAGTTTATTAGGGTCGGGCGGGGAGGGCCCCTACGAGCAGTACTTC. It is translated as CASSLLGSGGEGPYEQYF.

In regard to this clone: The junction departs from germline at one end; a sequencing error may be responsible. The CDR3 is CTSTPGLAGGSFSYEQYF. DNA of the CDR3: TGTACCAGCACCCCGGGACTAGCGGGGGGATCCTTCTCCTACGAGCAGTACTTC. V and J are TRBV2 and TRBJ2-7; the match to TRBD2 covers 15 bases. This CDR3 comprises 18 residues. The germline V gene encodes CDR1 SNHLY and CDR2 FYNNEI.

The chain employs TRBV29-1 and TRBJ2-1; tentative D call: TRBD1 (6 bases). Deletions cut 4 bases from V and 4 bases from J, with 11 bases between. Germline V gene lookup returns CDR1 SQVTM and CDR2 ANQGSEA. The CDR3 totals 13 residues. CDR3 sequence: CSVGDRYYNEQFF. The CDR3 nucleotides are TGCAGCGTTGGTGACAGGTATTACAATGAGCAGTTCTTC.